The present T cell receptor (beta chain) was sequenced within a study of blood T cell repertoires in COVID-19. Study at large: Material from acute and convalescent COVID-19 was sourced from the United States, Italy and Spain. Sample material is recorded as cDNA or gDNA derived from T cells, B-cell-depleted T cells, or PBMCs.

The CDR3 totals 14 residues. The germline V gene has CDR1 SNHLY and CDR2 FYNNEI. Trimming at V came to 5 bases and at J to 4 bases, leaving 5 bases not matched to a gene. Original handling: From reference gene primer amplification, estimates of nucleated cell counts were derived. Assay used: immunoSEQ multiplex PCR; TCRdb lists only in-frame clones, some missing. Clone size and V and J calls were adopted from that table, with D and trimming inferred from the DNA. The sample has around 230,000 clones, 70% to 85% seen once. The TCR was taken from a man aged 35 to 55 who had recovered from COVID-19. The sequenced material came from peripheral blood. This chain uses TRBV2 with TRBJ2-7; TRBD1 matches 10 bases. The CDR3 protein is CASSLDRGLYEQYF. The CDR3 nucleotides read TGTGCCAGCAGTCTAGACAGGGGGCTTTACGAGCAGTACTTC.